This record looks at one T cell receptor beta chain sequence and its context. Antigen: not known. The sample belongs to a study of T cell responses to AZD1222 COVID-19 vaccine. Some second doses came at about 4 weeks and others at about 12 weeks; these were pooled. Germline values: CDR1 SQVTM, CDR2 ANQGSEA. This CDR3 has 13 amino acids. V lost 3 bases and J lost 1, with 7 bases in between. Using immunoSEQ multiplex PCR, the repertoire was profiled, and TCRdb retains in-frame clones only, with some absent. This sample has 150,000 or so clones; about nine tenths occur once, and the top ten carry roughly 6%. Points from the study as a whole: Spike-spanning, vaccine-associated CD4 TCRs were dominant at 160-218 and 743-854. Donors were chiefly white British, with a greater number of females, and clonal diversity was perhaps underestimated.

V usage is TRBV29-1 and J usage is TRBJ2-4; unclear D gene. The sequence came from an adult who received the AZD1222 COVID-19 vaccine. Source: peripheral blood, taken 28 days after the second AZD1222 dose. CDR3: CSVEGSAKNIQYF. The DNA of the CDR3 is TGCAGCGTTGAGGGGTCGGCCAAAAACATTCAGTACTTC.